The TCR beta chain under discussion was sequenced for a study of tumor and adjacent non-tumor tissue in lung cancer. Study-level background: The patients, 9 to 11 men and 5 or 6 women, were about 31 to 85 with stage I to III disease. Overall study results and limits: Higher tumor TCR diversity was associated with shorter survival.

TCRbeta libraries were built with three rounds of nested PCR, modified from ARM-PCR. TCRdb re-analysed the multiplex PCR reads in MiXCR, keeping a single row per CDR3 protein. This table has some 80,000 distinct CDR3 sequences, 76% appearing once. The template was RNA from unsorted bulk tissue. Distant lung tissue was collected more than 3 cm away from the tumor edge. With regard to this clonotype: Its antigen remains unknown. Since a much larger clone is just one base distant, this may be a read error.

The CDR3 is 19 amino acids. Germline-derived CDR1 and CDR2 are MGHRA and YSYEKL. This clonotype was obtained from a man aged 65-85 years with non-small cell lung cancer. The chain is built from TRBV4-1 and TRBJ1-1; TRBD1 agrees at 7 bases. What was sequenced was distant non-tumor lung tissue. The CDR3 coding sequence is TGCGCCAGCAGCCAAGATTGGGCAGGGGGGGAGTGGGTGAACGCTGAAGCTTTCTTT. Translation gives CASSQDWAGGEWVNAEAFF.